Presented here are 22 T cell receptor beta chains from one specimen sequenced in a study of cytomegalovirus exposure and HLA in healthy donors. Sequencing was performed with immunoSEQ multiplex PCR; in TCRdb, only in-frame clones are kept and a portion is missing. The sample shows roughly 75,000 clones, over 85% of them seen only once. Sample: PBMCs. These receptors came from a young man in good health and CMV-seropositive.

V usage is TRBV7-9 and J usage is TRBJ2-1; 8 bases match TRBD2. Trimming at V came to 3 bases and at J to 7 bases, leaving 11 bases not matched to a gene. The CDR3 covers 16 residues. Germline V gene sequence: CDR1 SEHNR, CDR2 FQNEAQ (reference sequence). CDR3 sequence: CASSFYRAGARNEQFF. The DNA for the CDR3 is TGTGCCAGCAGCTTCTACAGAGCGGGAGCTAGGAATGAGCAGTTCTTC.

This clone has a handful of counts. CDR3 loop: CASSPGQANTGELFF. The CDR3 DNA is TGTGCCAGCTCACCGGGACAGGCGAACACCGGGGAGCTGTTTTTT. V is TRBV18 and J is TRBJ2-2, with 8 bases identical to TRBD1. Per the germline V gene, CDR1 is KGHSH and CDR2 is LQKENI. The CDR3 is made up of 15 amino acids. V lost 3 bases, J lost 0 bases, and 0 bases stayed unmatched.

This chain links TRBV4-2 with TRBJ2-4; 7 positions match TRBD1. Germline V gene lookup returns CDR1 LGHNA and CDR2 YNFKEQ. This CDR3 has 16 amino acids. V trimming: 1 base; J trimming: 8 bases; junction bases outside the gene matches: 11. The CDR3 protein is CASSQVGDRVGDIQYF. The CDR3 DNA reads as TGTGCCAGCAGCCAAGTAGGCGACAGGGTGGGAGACATTCAGTACTTC.

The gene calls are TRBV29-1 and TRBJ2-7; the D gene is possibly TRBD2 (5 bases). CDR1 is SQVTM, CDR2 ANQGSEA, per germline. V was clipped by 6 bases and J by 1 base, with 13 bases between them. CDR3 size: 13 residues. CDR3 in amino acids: CSVYTGKSYEQYF. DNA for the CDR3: TGCAGCGTCTATACCGGGAAATCCTACGAGCAGTACTTC.

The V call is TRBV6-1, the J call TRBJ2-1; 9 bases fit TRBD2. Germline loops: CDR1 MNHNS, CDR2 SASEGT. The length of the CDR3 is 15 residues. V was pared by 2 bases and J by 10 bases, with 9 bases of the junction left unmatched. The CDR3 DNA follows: TGTGCCAGCAGTGAAATCCGCGGGGGGGCCGGCGAGCAGTTCTTC. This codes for CASSEIRGGAGEQFF.

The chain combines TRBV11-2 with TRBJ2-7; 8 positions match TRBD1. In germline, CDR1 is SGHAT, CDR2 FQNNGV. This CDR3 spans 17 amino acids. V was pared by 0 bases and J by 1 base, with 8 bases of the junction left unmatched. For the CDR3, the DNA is TGTGCCAGCAGCTTAGATCGTCCCAGGGGGCCTTCCTACGAGCAGTACTTC. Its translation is CASSLDRPRGPSYEQYF.

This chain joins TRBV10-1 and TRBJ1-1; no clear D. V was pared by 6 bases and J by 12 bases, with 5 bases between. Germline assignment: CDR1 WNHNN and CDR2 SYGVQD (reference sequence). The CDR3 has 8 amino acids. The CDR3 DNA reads TGCGCCAGCAGCCGTACTTTCTTT. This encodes CASSRTFF.

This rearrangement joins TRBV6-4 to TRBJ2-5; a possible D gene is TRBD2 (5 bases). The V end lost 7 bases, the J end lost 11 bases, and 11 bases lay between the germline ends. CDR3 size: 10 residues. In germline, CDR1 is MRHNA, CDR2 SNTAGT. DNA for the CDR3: TGTGCCAGCACTCAAGCGGTGCAGTACTTC. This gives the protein CASTQAVQYF.

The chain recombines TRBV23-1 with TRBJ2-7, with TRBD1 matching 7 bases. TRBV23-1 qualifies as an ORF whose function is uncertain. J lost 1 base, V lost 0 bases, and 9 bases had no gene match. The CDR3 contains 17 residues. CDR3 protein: CASSQSGEGGQSYEQYF. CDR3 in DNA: TGCGCCAGCAGTCAATCGGGGGAAGGGGGACAGTCCTACGAGCAGTACTTC.

As DNA, the CDR3 is TGTGCCAGCAGCTTAGGGGACAGGGGAGAGACCCAGTACTTC. Its translation: CASSLGDRGETQYF. V usage is TRBV7-9 and J usage is TRBJ2-5; 10 nucleotides line up with TRBD1. CDR1 and CDR2 from the germline V gene are SEHNR and FQNEAQ (reference sequence). The CDR3 covers 14 residues. The V segment lost 1 base and the J segment 4 bases; nucleotides outside the gene matches: 0.

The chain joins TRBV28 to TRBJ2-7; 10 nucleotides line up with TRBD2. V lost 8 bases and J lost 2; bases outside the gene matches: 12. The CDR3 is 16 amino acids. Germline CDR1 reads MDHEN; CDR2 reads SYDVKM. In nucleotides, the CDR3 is TGTGCCAGCCACGCCGCCGCTAGCGGGAGCCCCTACGAGCAGTACTTC. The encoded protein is CASHAAASGSPYEQYF.

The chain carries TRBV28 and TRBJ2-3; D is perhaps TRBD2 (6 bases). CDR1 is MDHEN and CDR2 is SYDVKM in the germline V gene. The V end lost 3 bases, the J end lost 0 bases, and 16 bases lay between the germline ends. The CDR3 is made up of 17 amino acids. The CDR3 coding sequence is TGTGCCAGCAGTTTGGGTCTTAGCGGAGCTAGCACAGATACGCAGTATTTT. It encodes CASSLGLSGASTDTQYF.

CDR3 nucleotides: TGTGCCAGCAGTGAATTTGGCAGACTCAATCAGCCCCAGCATTTT. Amino acids: CASSEFGRLNQPQHF. The chain combines TRBV6-1 with TRBJ1-5, with unresolved D. This CDR3 spans 15 amino acids. The V end lost 2 bases, the J end lost 3 bases, and 11 bases lay between the germline ends. Germline CDR1 reads MNHNS; CDR2 reads SASEGT.

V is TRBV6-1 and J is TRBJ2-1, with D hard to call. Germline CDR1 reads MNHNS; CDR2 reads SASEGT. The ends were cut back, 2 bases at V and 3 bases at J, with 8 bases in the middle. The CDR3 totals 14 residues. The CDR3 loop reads CASSERPGYNEQFF. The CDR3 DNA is TGTGCCAGCAGTGAAAGACCGGGCTACAATGAGCAGTTCTTC.

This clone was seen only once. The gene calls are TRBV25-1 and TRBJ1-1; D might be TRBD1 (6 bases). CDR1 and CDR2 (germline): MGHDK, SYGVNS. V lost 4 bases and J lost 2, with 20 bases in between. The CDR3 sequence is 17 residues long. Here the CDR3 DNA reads TGTGCCAGCAGTGGCCAGCGGAGTTCGGACAGAAACACTGAAGCTTTCTTT. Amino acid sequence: CASSGQRSSDRNTEAFF.

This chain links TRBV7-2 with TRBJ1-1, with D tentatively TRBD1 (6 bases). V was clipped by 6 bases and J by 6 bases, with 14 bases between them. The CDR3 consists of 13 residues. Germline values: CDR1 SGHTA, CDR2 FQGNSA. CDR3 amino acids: CASSRQVTAEAFF. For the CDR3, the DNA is TGTGCCAGCAGTCGACAGGTAACCGCTGAAGCTTTCTTT.

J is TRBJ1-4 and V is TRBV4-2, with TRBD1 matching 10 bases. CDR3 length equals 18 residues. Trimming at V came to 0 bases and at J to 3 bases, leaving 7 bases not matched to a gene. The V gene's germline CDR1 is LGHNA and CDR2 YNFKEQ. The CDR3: CASSQDGTGAVANEKLFF. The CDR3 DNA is TGTGCCAGCAGCCAAGACGGGACAGGGGCAGTCGCTAATGAAAAACTGTTTTTT.

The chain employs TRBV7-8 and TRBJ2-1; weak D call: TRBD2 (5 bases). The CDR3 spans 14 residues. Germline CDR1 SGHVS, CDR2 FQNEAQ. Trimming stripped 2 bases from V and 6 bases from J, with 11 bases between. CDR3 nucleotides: TGTGCCAGCAGCTTACGGGGATGGGGCAATGAGCAGTTCTTC. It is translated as CASSLRGWGNEQFF.

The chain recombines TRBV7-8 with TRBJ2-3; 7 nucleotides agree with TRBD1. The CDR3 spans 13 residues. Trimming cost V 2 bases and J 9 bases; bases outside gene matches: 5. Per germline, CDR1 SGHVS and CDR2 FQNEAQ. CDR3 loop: CASSLPGRGTQYF. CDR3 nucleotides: TGTGCCAGCAGCTTACCAGGCAGGGGGACGCAGTATTTT.

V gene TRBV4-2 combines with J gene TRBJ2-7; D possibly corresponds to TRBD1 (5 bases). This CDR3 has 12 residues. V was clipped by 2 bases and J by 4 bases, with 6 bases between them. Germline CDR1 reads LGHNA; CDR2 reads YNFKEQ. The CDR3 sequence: CASSQKGYEQYF. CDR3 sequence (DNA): TGTGCCAGCAGCCAAAAGGGGTACGAGCAGTACTTC.

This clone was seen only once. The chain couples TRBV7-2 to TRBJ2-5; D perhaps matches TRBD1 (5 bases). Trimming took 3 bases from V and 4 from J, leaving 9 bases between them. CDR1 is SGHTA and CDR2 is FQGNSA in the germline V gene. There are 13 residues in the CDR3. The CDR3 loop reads CASSFGRVETQYF. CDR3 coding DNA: TGTGCCAGCAGCTTTGGCAGGGTAGAGACCCAGTACTTC.

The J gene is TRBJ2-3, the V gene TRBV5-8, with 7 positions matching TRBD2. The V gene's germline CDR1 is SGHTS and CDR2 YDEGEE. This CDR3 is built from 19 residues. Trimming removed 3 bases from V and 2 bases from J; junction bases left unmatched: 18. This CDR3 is CASSWGRGGTIPYTDTQYF. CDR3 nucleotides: TGTGCCAGCAGCTGGGGCCGGGGCGGGACTATCCCTTACACAGATACGCAGTATTTT.